This T cell receptor beta chain originates from a study of control samples from healthy donors and cancer patients. Clones were read by immunoSEQ multiplex PCR, and TCRdb kept only the in-frame ones, dropping some. The sample table includes some 180,000 clones. The sequence derives from a woman in her 30s in good health. The sample was blood.

This CDR3 is CATSRLAGTREQYF. CDR3 sequence (DNA): TGTGCCACCAGCAGATTGGCCGGGACGCGCGAGCAGTACTTC. This rearrangement joins TRBV15 to TRBJ2-7; D tentatively fits TRBD1 or TRBD2 (5 bases each). The CDR3 covers 14 residues. The V gene's germline CDR1 is LNHNV and CDR2 YYDKDF (reference sequence). Trimming stripped 2 bases from V and 6 bases from J, with 14 bases between. The variable domain in full, with the rest retrieved from reference TRBV15 and TRBJ2-7, is DAMVIQNPRYQVTQFGKPVTLSCSQTLNHNVMYWYQQKSSQAPKLLFHYYDKDFNNEADTPDNFQSRRPNTSFCFLDIRSPGLGDTAMYLCATSRLAGTREQYFGPGTRLTVT.